This T cell receptor beta chain was captured by sequencing in a study of identical twins. A single record per CDR3 protein comes from TCRdb applying MiXCR to the 5' RACE reads. This table has about 520,000 distinct CDR3 sequences, about 20% appearing once. V lost 4 bases and J lost 10, with 18 bases in between. The CDR3 contains 14 residues. CDR1 is KGHSH and CDR2 is LQKENI in the germline V gene. These records were also assigned to another study, of T cells expressing NK-cell markers. In that study: Seven of the eight sequenced donors were classified as HCMV-seropositive, and one was classified as seronegative. Top CD8+ clonotypes included the dominant CD3+CD56+NKG2C+ clonotypes in 6 or 7 donors.

The clonotype comes from a woman younger than 35 in good health. Material for sequencing was CD4+ T cells sorted from blood. The V call is TRBV18, the J call TRBJ2-3; unclear D gene. CDR3 sequence: CASSLTGPSRAQYF. The CDR3 DNA is TGTGCCAGCTCACTGACGGGCCCAAGCCGTGCGCAGTATTTT.